This entry is about one T cell receptor beta chain. The antigen is undetermined. Donors, without exception, were Caucasian adults residing in Nashville, Tennessee. These data originate in a study of shared clonotypes between healthy human individuals. At deep level, the assay was performed. Every immunoSEQ plate was one replicate of a subset's evenly spread DNA. Sequencing was performed with immunoSEQ multiplex PCR; in TCRdb, only in-frame clones are kept and a portion is missing. The table records 2,500,000 or so clones, under 95% of them present only once. Findings of the study overall: Large sequencing depth failed to make sorted-subset sequencing complete, rarefaction showed.

The V and J ends lost 7 bases and 10 bases, in that order; junction bases with no gene match: 14. This CDR3 has 14 residues. Germline V lookup: CDR1 SNHLY, CDR2 FYNNEI. Sample: naive CD4+ T cells from PBMCs. Stated subset: CD45RA+ positively selected. This sequence joins TRBV2 and TRBJ2-7; 9 positions agree with TRBD2. The receptor was derived from a man aged 18 to 29 in good health. Some clones in this sample may be carry-over from other donors' samples. The CDR3: CASIRRLAGLFQYF. Written as DNA, the CDR3 is TGTGCCAGCATTCGGCGTCTAGCGGGACTGTTTCAGTACTTC.